This T cell receptor beta chain was sequenced during a study of shared clonotypes between healthy human individuals. Study summary: CD4 naive cells filled three plates per donor, CD4 memory three, CD8 naive two and CD8 memory one.

Each of the donors was a healthy adult who was HIV-negative and had not had a recent acute infection or vaccination. Method: immunoSEQ multiplex PCR; TCRdb's copy keeps in-frame clones and lacks some. The sample yields about 980,000 clones, around 80% seen once. CDR1 and CDR2 (germline): SGHTA, FQGTGA. The CDR3 covers 15 residues. Trimming took off 5 bases at V and 3 bases at J, with 14 bases between the two ends. Input material: memory CD4+ T cells sorted from blood. Subset specified: CD45RA-negative fraction. This rearrangement joins TRBV7-3 to TRBJ2-1; no firm D call. This clonotype was obtained from a man aged 18 to 30 in good health. This CDR3 is CASSPGSANYNEQFF. The CDR3 bases are TGTGCCAGCAGCCCTGGCAGCGCCAACTACAATGAGCAGTTCTTC.